Below, 24 T cell receptor beta chains from the same sample are listed, as sequenced in a study of shared clonotypes between healthy human individuals (dated by TCRdb to 2020 to 2022). Library creation used the immunoSEQ multiplex PCR assay. Imported from immuneACCESS, the table was reduced by TCRdb to in-frame sequences with V and J called. These copies leave out some clones; in studies compared against another copy, an unresolved V gene accounts for under half, and the cause of the remainder is not known. The sample table lists some 470,000 clones, around 78% of them with a count of one. The ten biggest clones cover about an eighth of the sample. Sequencing used PBMCs. These receptors originate from a woman in her thirties or forties in good health. Some clones in this sample may be carry-over from other donors' samples.

This sequence joins TRBV6-5 and TRBJ2-7; 7 positions agree with TRBD2. V was clipped by 6 bases and J by 3 bases; unmatched bases: 2. CDR1 and CDR2 from the germline V gene are MNHEY and SVGAGI. The CDR3 is 12 residues long. The CDR3 loop reads CASRGRGYEQYF. The CDR3 region has the DNA TGTGCCAGCAGAGGGAGGGGCTACGAGCAGTACTTC.

This clone was detected once. This sequence joins TRBV7-8 and TRBJ1-5; 8 positions agree with TRBD1. Losses at the gene ends were 5 bases for V and 3 bases for J; bases not matched to a gene: 6. This CDR3 has 15 residues. Germline CDR1 reads SGHVS; CDR2 reads FQNEAQ. CDR3 nucleotides: TGTGCCAGCAGCCCAAGGACAGGGAACAATCAGCCCCAGCATTTT. This gives the protein CASSPRTGNNQPQHF.

The rearrangement uses TRBV7-8 and TRBJ2-2; the D gene is possibly TRBD1 (6 bases). The germline V gene has CDR1 SGHVS and CDR2 FQNEAQ. Trimming stripped 4 bases from V and 4 bases from J, with 10 bases between. This CDR3 is 14 amino acids long. CDR3 region: CASSSQGGTGELFF. The CDR3 DNA reads as TGTGCCAGCAGCTCACAGGGTGGCACCGGGGAGCTGTTTTTT.

In this sample, this clone turned up a few times. The rearrangement joins TRBV4-2 to TRBJ2-7, with D maybe TRBD2 (6 bases). V dropped 2 bases and J dropped 3 bases, with 20 bases sitting between them. Germline V gene data show CDR1 as LGHNA and CDR2 as YNFKEQ. The CDR3 spans 17 residues. CDR3 residues: CASSQRRGGAGRYEQYF. The CDR3 bases are TGTGCCAGCAGCCAAAGAAGGGGTGGAGCGGGCCGCTACGAGCAGTACTTC.

This sequence joins TRBV5-1 and TRBJ1-1, with a possible D match to TRBD1 (6 bases). Germline values: CDR1 SGHRS, CDR2 YFSETQ. Trimming took off 4 bases at V and 1 base at J, with 14 bases between the two ends. CDR3 length: 15 amino acids. CDR3 sequence (DNA): TGCGCCAGCAGCCAGCCCGGGACACAGAACACTGAAGCTTTCTTT. Protein: CASSQPGTQNTEAFF. The full variable domain, with the rest looked up from reference TRBV5-1 and TRBJ1-1, is KAGVTQTPRYLIKTRGQQVTLSCSPISGHRSVSWYQQTPGQGLQFLFEYFSETQRNKGNFPGRFSGRQFSNSRSEMNVSTLELGDSALYLCASSQPGTQNTEAFFGQGTRLTVV.

This clone was picked up many times. This chain links TRBV15 with TRBJ1-4; D might be TRBD1 (6 bases). The germline CDR1 and CDR2 sequences are LNHNV and YYDKDF (reference sequence). CDR3 length: 15 amino acids. Trimming took 0 bases from V and 8 from J, leaving 13 bases between them. CDR3 bases: TGTGCCACCAGCAGAGATTGGGGGCGGGAGGAAAAACTGTTTTTT. Its protein product is CATSRDWGREEKLFF.

The chain recombines TRBV21-1 with TRBJ2-4; TRBD1 reflects the table's D call only, with no check against the DNA. TRBV21-1 is tagged as a pseudogene. The CDR3 length is 17 residues. CDR3 region: CASRGHMLQQRKNIQYF. Here the CDR3 DNA reads TGTGCCAGCAGGGGGCACATGCTACAGCAAAGAAAAAACATTCAGTACTTC.

This clone appeared many times. The rearrangement joins TRBV7-2 to TRBJ2-5, with D uncertain. Between the trimmed V and J ends, which lost 1 base and 5 bases, there was a span of 8 bases. The CDR3 covers 13 residues. Germline CDR1 reads SGHTA; CDR2 reads FQGNSA. The CDR3, as DNA: TGTGCCAGCAGCTTAGGGGTTGCGGAGACCCAGTACTTC. This codes for CASSLGVAETQYF.

The rearrangement uses TRBV9 and TRBJ2-7, with D possibly TRBD1 on 5 matching bases. Germline loops: CDR1 SGDLS, CDR2 YYNGEE. This CDR3 has 14 residues. The V and J ends lost 0 bases and 3 bases respectively, with 10 bases between them. CDR3 nucleotides: TGTGCCAGCAGCGTAGATCAGGGCGTCTACGAGCAGTACTTC. Translated: CASSVDQGVYEQYF.

The gene calls are TRBV9 and TRBJ2-1; D assignment may be TRBD1 or TRBD2 (5 bases each). This CDR3 contains 15 residues. In germline, CDR1 is SGDLS, CDR2 YYNGEE. The V and J ends lost 2 bases and 2 bases respectively, with 11 bases between them. CDR3 amino acids: CASSVRDHAYNEQFF. The CDR3 bases are TGTGCCAGCAGCGTCCGGGACCATGCCTACAATGAGCAGTTCTTC.

This clone was seen only a few times. The chain recombines TRBV29-1 with TRBJ2-5; D gene unclear. The J call may be mistaken, given a closer DNA end match to TRBJ2-7. The CDR3 is made up of 10 amino acids. Looked up from germline, CDR1 is SQVTM and CDR2 is ANQGSEA. CDR3 nucleotide sequence: TGCAGCGTAACAGAGTACGAGCAGTACTTC. Encoded protein: CSVTEYEQYF.

The V and J genes are TRBV6-5 and TRBJ1-5; 8 bases line up with TRBD1. The CDR3 has 14 residues. CDR1 is MNHEY, CDR2 SVGAGI, per germline. Trimming removed 5 bases from V and 4 bases from J; junction bases left unmatched: 4. The CDR3 region is CASSPQGVNQPQHF. The CDR3 DNA sequence: TGTGCCAGCAGTCCACAGGGGGTAAATCAGCCCCAGCATTTT.

The V and J genes are TRBV7-2 and TRBJ1-3; D is uncertain. From germline, CDR1 is SGHTA and CDR2 FQGNSA. V was clipped by 6 bases and J by 4 bases, with 16 bases between them. The CDR3 extends over 15 amino acids. DNA for the CDR3: TGTGCCAGCAGTCCCCGGGGAAGTAGGGGAAACACCATATATTTT. This encodes CASSPRGSRGNTIYF. The whole variable domain, filled in from reference TRBV7-2 and TRBJ1-3, reads GAGVSQSPSNKVTEKGKDVELRCDPISGHTALYWYRQSLGQGLEFLIYFQGNSAPDKSGLPSDRFSAERTGGSVSTLTIQRTQQEDSAVYLCASSPRGSRGNTIYFGEGSWLTVV.

Details on this clone: A much larger clone differs by one base, so this may be a read error. The chain carries TRBV5-8 and TRBJ1-1, with D unclear. The germline gives CDR1 SGHTS, CDR2 YDEGEE. This CDR3 spans 14 amino acids. Written as DNA, the CDR3 is TGTACCAGCAGCTTGGATTGGGATTTCAGTGAAGCTTTCTTT. Amino acids: CTSSLDWDFSEAFF.

This clone was seen only a few times. This chain connects TRBV4-2 to TRBJ2-1, with 9 bases that match TRBD2. The ends lost 1 base at V and 6 bases at J; junction bases unmatched: 4. Germline assignment: CDR1 LGHNA and CDR2 YNFKEQ. The CDR3 length is 15 residues. The CDR3 nucleotides are TGTGCCAGCAGCCAAGTAGCGGGAGATTTCAATGAGCAGTTCTTC. Translating gives CASSQVAGDFNEQFF.

The V and J genes are TRBV6-1 and TRBJ1-1; 9 bases are a match to TRBD1. CDR1 and CDR2 from the germline V gene are MNHNS and SASEGT. The ends lost 11 bases at V and 1 base at J; junction bases unmatched: 5. This CDR3 contains 13 residues. CDR3 nucleotide sequence: TGTGCCGGCGGGGACAGGGAGAACACTGAAGCTTTCTTT. It translates to CAGGDRENTEAFF.

The chain uses TRBV5-1 and TRBJ2-3; D uncertain. V lost 4 bases to trimming and J lost 3 bases, with 12 bases between them. The CDR3 has 14 amino acids. Germline CDR1 reads SGHRS; CDR2 reads YFSETQ. The CDR3 reads CASSPLGITDTQYF. The CDR3 DNA reads TGCGCCAGCAGCCCCTTGGGGATAACAGATACGCAGTATTTT.

This chain uses TRBV4-3 with TRBJ2-7; 10 bases are shared with TRBD1. The CDR3 is 16 amino acids. The germline V gene has CDR1 LGHNA and CDR2 YSLEER. Trimming cost V 2 bases and J 2 bases; bases outside gene matches: 6. CDR3 in amino acids: CASSQPTGGLTYEQYF. The CDR3 DNA sequence: TGCGCCAGCAGCCAACCGACAGGGGGCCTCACCTACGAGCAGTACTTC.

This chain connects TRBV30 to TRBJ2-5, with 11 bases lining up with TRBD2. The closer fit of TRBJ2-7 to the DNA end suggests the J call may be wrong. Looked up from germline, CDR1 is GTSNPN and CDR2 is SVGIG (reference sequence). The CDR3 extends over 19 amino acids. The CDR3 region is CAWNNLVNSGREKAYEQYF. The CDR3 DNA sequence: TGTGCCTGGAATAACTTGGTGAATAGCGGGAGGGAAAAAGCTTACGAGCAGTACTTC.

This clone was seen many times. The chain links TRBV28 to TRBJ1-5, with D tentatively TRBD1 (6 bases). The CDR3 is made up of 15 amino acids. V was shortened by 2 bases and J by 1 base, with 9 bases between the two germline ends. CDR1 and CDR2 from the germline V gene are MDHEN and SYDVKM. The CDR3 here is CASSLQGLSNQPQHF. CDR3 DNA sequence: TGTGCCAGCAGTTTACAGGGGCTGAGCAATCAGCCCCAGCATTTT.

On this clone: The sample contains more than one DNA sequence encoding this CDR3. The chain employs TRBV7-2 and TRBJ2-3, with 8 bases that match TRBD2. The junction had 4 bases not matched to a gene; V was cut back by 3 bases and J by 5 bases. In germline, CDR1 is SGHTA, CDR2 FQGNSA. The CDR3 length is 14 residues. CDR3 sequence reads: CASSFGLAGDTQYF. The CDR3 coding sequence is TGTGCCAGCAGCTTTGGGCTAGCGGGAGATACGCAGTATTTT. The full variable domain, completed using reference TRBV7-2 and TRBJ2-3, is GAGVSQSPSNKVTEKGKDVELRCDPISGHTALYWYRQSLGQGLEFLIYFQGNSAPDKSGLPSDRFSAERTGGSVSTLTIQRTQQEDSAVYLCASSFGLAGDTQYFGPGTRLTVL.

Note on this clone: This specimen includes other DNA sequences encoding the same CDR3. The chain links TRBV27 to TRBJ2-7; 8 nucleotides match TRBD1. This CDR3 comprises 14 residues. The trim removed 2 bases at V and 4 bases at J, leaving 4 bases unmatched. Germline CDR1 reads MNHEY; CDR2 reads SMNVEV (reference sequence). DNA of the CDR3: TGTGCCAGCAGTTTAGGACAGGGAGGATACGAGCAGTACTTC. Protein: CASSLGQGGYEQYF.

This clone was seen more than once but under ten times. The rearrangement joins TRBV5-1 to TRBJ1-1; a weak D match, TRBD1 (6 bases). The germline gives CDR1 SGHRS, CDR2 YFSETQ. This CDR3 has 14 amino acids. V lost 3 bases and J lost 6, with 15 bases in between. The CDR3 sequence is CASSWGQMGAEAFF. In DNA form, the CDR3 reads TGCGCCAGCAGCTGGGGACAAATGGGCGCTGAAGCTTTCTTT.

The chain uses TRBV30 and TRBJ1-1; D is perhaps TRBD1 (6 bases). This CDR3 has 13 residues. The V gene lost 5 bases and the J gene lost 4 bases, with 14 bases spanning the gap. Germline V gene sequence: CDR1 GTSNPN, CDR2 SVGIG (reference sequence). Here the CDR3 reads CAWGIQGSTEAFF. In nucleotides, the CDR3 is TGTGCCTGGGGGATACAGGGCTCCACTGAAGCTTTCTTT.